The clone carrying this T cell receptor (beta chain) was detected ten times or more. Antigen: not known. This entry comes from a study of T-cell reconstitution after alpha-beta-depleted transplantation in children. The study, taken as a whole, reports: Newly produced T cells mostly provided counts and TCRbeta diversity after one year, as hyperexpanded clones declined. The study reportedly traced alpha-beta T cells about two months after transplant to several hundred expanded graft clones. In some patients, recipient T cells and intrathymic progenitors surviving conditioning explained high day-60 diversity.

For TCRbeta, the library was prepared with unique molecular identifiers. TCRdb reprocessed the PCR reads via MiXCR and lists one record per CDR3 protein. The sample has roughly 110,000 distinct CDR3 sequences; about 9.3% are singletons. CDR1 MNHNS and CDR2 SASEGT come from the germline V gene. This CDR3 is 14 amino acids long. V was shortened by 6 bases and J by 5 bases, with 11 bases between the two germline ends. The TCR comes from a boy aged 2 to 10 with acute lymphoblastic leukemia, due to receive a stem cell transplant. Sequences were derived from PBMCs, sampled before TCRalphabeta/CD19-depleted stem cell transplant. The J gene is TRBJ1-6, the V gene TRBV6-1, with no clear D. The CDR3 here is CASRPGRDNSPLHF. As DNA, the CDR3 is TGTGCCAGCAGGCCCGGACGGGATAATTCACCCCTCCACTTT.